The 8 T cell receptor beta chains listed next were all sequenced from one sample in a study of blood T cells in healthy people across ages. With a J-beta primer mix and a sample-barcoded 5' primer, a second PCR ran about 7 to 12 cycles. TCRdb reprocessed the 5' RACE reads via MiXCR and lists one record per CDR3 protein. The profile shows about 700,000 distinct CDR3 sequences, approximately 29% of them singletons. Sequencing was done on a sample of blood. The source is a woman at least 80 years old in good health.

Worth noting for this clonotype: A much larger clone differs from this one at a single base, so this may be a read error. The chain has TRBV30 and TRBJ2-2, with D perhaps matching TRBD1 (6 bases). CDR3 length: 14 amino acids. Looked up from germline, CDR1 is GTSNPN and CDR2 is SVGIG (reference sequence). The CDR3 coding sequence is TGTGCCTGGAGTAAAGACAGGAACACCGGGGAGCGGTTTTTT. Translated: CAWSKDRNTGERFF.

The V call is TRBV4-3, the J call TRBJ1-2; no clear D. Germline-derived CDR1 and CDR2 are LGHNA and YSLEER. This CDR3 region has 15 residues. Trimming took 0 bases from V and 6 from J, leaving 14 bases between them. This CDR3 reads CASSQDHQNPDGYTF. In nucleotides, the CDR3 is TGCGCCAGCAGCCAAGATCATCAGAATCCGGATGGCTACACCTTC.

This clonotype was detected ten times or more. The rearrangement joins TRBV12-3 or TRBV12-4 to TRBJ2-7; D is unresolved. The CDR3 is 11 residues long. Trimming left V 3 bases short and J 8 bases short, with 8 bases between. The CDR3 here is CASSFSQKQYF. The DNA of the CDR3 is TGTGCCAGCAGTTTTTCCCAAAAGCAGTACTTC.

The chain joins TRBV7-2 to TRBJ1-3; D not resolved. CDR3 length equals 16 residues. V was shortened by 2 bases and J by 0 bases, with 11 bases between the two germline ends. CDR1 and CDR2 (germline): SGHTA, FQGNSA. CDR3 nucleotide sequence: TGTGCCAGCAGCTTATCAGTATCTCCCTCTGGAAACACCATATATTTT. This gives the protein CASSLSVSPSGNTIYF.

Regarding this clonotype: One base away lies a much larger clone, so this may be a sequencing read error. This chain's CDR3 is CSGVWTGAEQYF. Here the CDR3 DNA reads TGCAGCGGTGTTTGGACAGGGGCCGAGCAGTACTTC. The chain carries TRBV29-1 and TRBJ2-5; 9 bases map to TRBD1. The tail of the sequence fits TRBJ2-7 better, so the J call may be wrong. The CDR3 is 12 residues long. Germline CDR1 is SQVTM and CDR2 is ANQGSEA.

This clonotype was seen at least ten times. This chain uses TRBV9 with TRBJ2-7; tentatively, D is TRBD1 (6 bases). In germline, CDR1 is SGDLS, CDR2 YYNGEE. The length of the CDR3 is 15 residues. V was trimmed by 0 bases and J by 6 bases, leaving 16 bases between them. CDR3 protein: CASSVGQGSMVEQYF. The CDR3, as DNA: TGTGCCAGCAGCGTAGGCCAGGGGTCGATGGTCGAGCAGTACTTC.

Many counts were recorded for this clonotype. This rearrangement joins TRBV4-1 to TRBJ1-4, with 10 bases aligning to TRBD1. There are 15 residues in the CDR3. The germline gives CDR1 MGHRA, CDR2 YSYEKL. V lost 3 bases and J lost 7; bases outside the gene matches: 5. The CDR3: CASSQAGQGSEKLFF. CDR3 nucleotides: TGCGCCAGCAGCCAGGCGGGACAGGGGAGTGAAAAACTGTTTTTT.

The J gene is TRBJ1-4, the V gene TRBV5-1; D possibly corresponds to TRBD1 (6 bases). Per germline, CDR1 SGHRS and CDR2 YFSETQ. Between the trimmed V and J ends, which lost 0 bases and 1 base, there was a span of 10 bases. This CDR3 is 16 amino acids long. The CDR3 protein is CASSLGGRGTNEKLFF. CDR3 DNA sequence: TGCGCCAGCAGCTTGGGCGGCAGGGGAACTAATGAAAAACTGTTTTTT. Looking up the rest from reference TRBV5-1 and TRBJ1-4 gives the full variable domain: KAGVTQTPRYLIKTRGQQVTLSCSPISGHRSVSWYQQTPGQGLQFLFEYFSETQRNKGNFPGRFSGRQFSNSRSEMNVSTLELGDSALYLCASSLGGRGTNEKLFFGSGTQLSVL.